This is a list of T cell receptor beta chains from one sample in a study of graft-versus-host responses after intestinal transplantation. Their target antigens are unknown. TCRdb's copy holds only in-frame clones and misses some; the assay was immunoSEQ multiplex PCR. In the table there are 90,000 to 150,000 clones, 85% to 95% of which are singletons. The sample was unstimulated CD8+ T cells sorted from spleen or lymph node cells, taken before intestinal transplant. These receptors originate from a human donor who received an intestinal transplant. CDR3s include the opening cysteine and the closing phenylalanine or tryptophan. The D gene is left open where the match is weak. Size values are once, few and many counts, or a class for expanded clones, and some rows have none.

TRBJ1-1	-	TRBV14	-	CASSQVGFTEAFF	TGTGCCAGCAGCCAAGTAGGGTTTACTGAAGCTTTCTTT
TRBJ2-7	-	TRBV5-4	-	CASSLWYQGEDEQYF	TGTGCCAGCAGCTTGTGGTACCAGGGGGAGGACGAGCAGTACTTC
TRBJ2-7	-	TRBV4-3	-	CASSAYPRLDEQYF	TGCGCCAGCAGCGCCTATCCCCGTCTCGACGAGCAGTACTTC
TRBJ2-2	-	TRBV29-1	-	CSVEAGDTGELFF	TGCAGCGTTGAGGCAGGCGACACCGGGGAGCTGTTTTTT
TRBJ2-7	-	TRBV27	once	CASSLSHSYEQYF	TGTGCCAGCAGTTTATCCCACTCCTACGAGCAGTACTTC
TRBJ2-7	TRBD1	TRBV28	-	CASSLQGAYEQYF	TGTGCCAGCAGTTTACAGGGGGCTTACGAGCAGTACTTC
TRBJ2-7	-	TRBV5-6	-	CASSHTESVYEQYF	TGTGCCAGCAGCCATACGGAAAGTGTCTACGAGCAGTACTTC
TRBJ1-1	-	TRBV28	few	CASSLMGAGEAFF	TGTGCCAGCAGTTTAATGGGGGCAGGGGAAGCTTTCTTT
TRBJ1-2	-	TRBV10-3	-	CAIGEGSNYGYTF	TGTGCCATCGGGGAAGGATCTAACTATGGCTACACCTTC
TRBJ1-2	-	TRBV5-4	once	CASSPEVPANYGYTF	TGTGCCAGCAGCCCGGAGGTACCAGCTAACTATGGCTACACCTTC
TRBJ2-5	-	TRBV28	-	CASSFPREQLTQETQYF	TGTGCCAGCAGTTTCCCCCGTGAACAGCTGACACAAGAGACCCAGTACTTC
TRBJ2-3	-	TRBV13	-	CASSLVAGTDTQYF	TGTGCCAGCAGCTTAGTCGCCGGCACAGATACGCAGTATTTT
TRBJ2-5	TRBD1	TRBV12-5	once	CASGSRQGLQETQYF	TGTGCTAGTGGTTCACGACAGGGCCTCCAAGAGACCCAGTACTTC
TRBJ1-1	-	TRBV15	once	CATSRITGGGTEAFF	TGTGCCACCAGCAGAATCACCGGCGGGGGCACTGAAGCTTTCTTT
TRBJ2-5	-	TRBV6-4	-	CASSDLGEAWEETQYF	TGTGCCAGCAGTGACTTAGGGGAGGCATGGGAAGAGACCCAGTACTTC
TRBJ1-5	TRBD1	TRBV10-3	-	CAISQTGGDNQPQHF	TGTGCCATCAGTCAGACAGGGGGCGACAATCAGCCCCAGCATTTT
TRBJ1-1	-	TRBV4-1	-	CASRDNTEAFF	TGCGCCAGCAGGGATAACACTGAAGCTTTCTTT
TRBJ2-1	TRBD2	TRBV7-9	-	CASSLGRANEQFF	TGTGCCAGCAGCCTCGGGAGGGCCAATGAGCAGTTCTTC
TRBJ1-2	-	TRBV20-1	-	CSARLYGYTF	TGCAGTGCTAGACTCTATGGCTACACCTTC
TRBJ2-7	TRBD1	TRBV5-4	-	CASSLLSGQASPYEQYF	TGTGCCAGCAGCTTGTTATCCGGACAGGCTAGCCCCTACGAGCAGTACTTC
TRBJ2-2	-	TRBV7-6	-	CASSLGPGQGTGELFF	TGTGCCAGCAGCTTAGGGCCCGGCCAGGGGACCGGGGAGCTGTTTTTT
TRBJ2-6	TRBD1	TRBV7-8	-	CASSLEAGGFVGANVLTF	TGTGCCAGCAGCTTAGAAGCAGGGGGCTTTGTTGGGGCCAACGTCCTGACTTTC
TRBJ2-7	-	TRBV6-5	-	CASSYTEDTGPEQYF	TGTGCCAGCAGTTACACTGAAGACACAGGTCCCGAGCAGTACTTC
TRBJ1-1	-	TRBV4-1	-	CASSLSTTEAFF	TGCGCCAGCAGCCTCAGCACGACTGAAGCTTTCTTT
TRBJ1-5	-	TRBV10-1	-	CASNGGDSNQPQHF	TGCGCCAGCAATGGGGGCGATAGCAATCAGCCCCAGCATTTT
TRBJ2-1	TRBD2	TRBV7-3	-	CASSLYPSGTRPGEQFF	TGTGCCAGCAGCTTATACCCCAGCGGGACCCGGCCGGGGGAGCAGTTCTTC
TRBJ2-5	TRBD1	TRBV28	-	CASSLYRQGAGGSPQETQYF	TGTGCCAGCAGTTTATATCGACAGGGGGCGGGCGGGAGTCCCCAAGAGACCCAGTACTTC
TRBJ2-3	-	TRBV9	-	CASRGNTDTQYF	TGTGCCAGCAGAGGTAATACAGATACGCAGTATTTT
TRBJ2-7	-	TRBV2	-	CASIGSAYEQYF	TGTGCCAGCATTGGGTCGGCCTACGAGCAGTACTTC
TRBJ1-5	-	TRBV28	-	CASTPLTLRGNQPQHF	TGTGCCAGCACCCCATTGACACTGAGGGGCAATCAGCCCCAGCATTTT
TRBJ2-7	-	TRBV9	-	CASSVAYRSYEQYF	TGTGCCAGCAGCGTAGCATACAGGTCCTACGAGCAGTACTTC
TRBJ2-2	-	TRBV5-8	-	CASFLTGELFF	TGTGCCAGCTTCCTCACCGGGGAGCTGTTTTTT
TRBJ2-7	-	TRBV29-1	once	CSVGSDRTSYEQYF	TGCAGCGTTGGTAGTGACAGGACCTCCTACGAGCAGTACTTC
TRBJ2-1	-	TRBV9	once	CASSGATNEQFF	TGTGCCAGCAGCGGGGCCACGAATGAGCAGTTCTTC
TRBJ1-2	-	TRBV30	-	CAWSAANYGYTF	TGTGCCTGGAGTGCGGCTAACTATGGCTACACCTTC
TRBJ2-7	TRBD1	TRBV6-5	-	CASSQGATYEQYF	TGTGCCAGCAGTCAGGGGGCGACCTACGAGCAGTACTTC
TRBJ2-7	TRBD2	TRBV5-6	-	CASSFTTSVFVYEQYF	TGTGCCAGCAGCTTCACGACTAGCGTGTTTGTCTACGAGCAGTACTTC
TRBJ2-7	-	TRBV28	-	CASSLGKYEQYF	TGTGCCAGCAGTTTGGGAAAATACGAGCAGTACTTC
TRBJ2-1	-	TRBV28	-	CASIGVGLVEQFF	TGTGCCAGCATAGGGGTGGGGTTAGTTGAGCAGTTCTTC
TRBJ2-7	TRBD2	TRBV13	-	CASSHSGNFYEQYF	TGTGCCAGCAGCCATAGCGGGAATTTCTACGAGCAGTACTTC
TRBJ1-4	-	TRBV2	once	CASTGLQGLGNEKLFF	TGTGCCAGCACCGGACTCCAGGGGTTGGGAAACGAAAAACTGTTTTTT
TRBJ2-1	-	TRBV9	-	CASSVDFEQFF	TGTGCCAGCAGCGTCGATTTTGAGCAGTTCTTC
TRBJ2-7	TRBD2	TRBV9	-	CASSGGTSGYEQYF	TGTGCCAGCAGCGGCGGGACTAGCGGCTACGAGCAGTACTTC
TRBJ2-7	TRBD2	TRBV7-3	-	CASSSGLAGEQYF	TGTGCCAGCAGCTCCGGACTAGCTGGGGAGCAGTACTTC
TRBJ2-1	TRBD1	TRBV19	-	CASRSWTGYNEQFF	TGTGCCAGTAGGAGTTGGACAGGATACAATGAGCAGTTCTTC
TRBJ2-7	TRBD2	TRBV11-2	-	CASSSRPASGSSYEQYF	TGTGCCAGCAGCTCCCGTCCGGCTAGCGGGAGTTCCTACGAGCAGTACTTC
TRBJ2-1	-	TRBV19	-	CASSRRDFTFSLGEFF	TGTGCCAGTAGTCGCCGGGACTTTACATTCTCCCTGGGGGAGTTCTTC
TRBJ1-1	-	TRBV27	-	CASSPGAVYTEAFF	TGTGCCAGCAGTCCCGGGGCGGTGTACACTGAAGCTTTCTTT
TRBJ2-1	-	TRBV4-1	once	CASGRYNEQFF	TGCGCCAGCGGCCGTTACAATGAGCAGTTCTTC
TRBJ2-7	TRBD2	TRBV29-1	-	CSVEWGLAGGYEQYF	TGCAGCGTTGAATGGGGATTAGCGGGAGGATACGAGCAGTACTTC
TRBJ2-7	-	TRBV18	-	CASSKARIGYEQYF	TGTGCCAGCTCAAAGGCCCGGATAGGATACGAGCAGTACTTC
TRBJ2-5	-	TRBV27	once	CASSLPGRETQYF	TGTGCCAGCAGTTTACCAGGGCGGGAGACCCAGTACTTC
TRBJ1-1	-	TRBV10-2	-	CASSELTEAFF	TGCGCCAGCAGTGAGCTCACTGAAGCTTTCTTT
TRBJ2-3	-	TRBV19	-	CASSHKPTSTDTQYF	TGTGCCAGTAGTCATAAACCGACTAGCACAGATACGCAGTATTTT
TRBJ1-2	-	TRBV30	-	CAWSQTWTGGNYGYTF	TGTGCCTGGAGCCAAACCTGGACGGGGGGCAACTATGGCTACACCTTC
TRBJ2-7	TRBD2	TRBV5-1	-	CASSLGTSGRLWEQYF	TGCGCCAGCAGCTTGGGGACTAGCGGGAGACTGTGGGAGCAGTACTTC
TRBJ2-5	-	TRBV27	-	CASSTTSLQGTQYF	TGTGCCAGCAGTACTACCAGTCTTCAGGGGACCCAGTACTTC